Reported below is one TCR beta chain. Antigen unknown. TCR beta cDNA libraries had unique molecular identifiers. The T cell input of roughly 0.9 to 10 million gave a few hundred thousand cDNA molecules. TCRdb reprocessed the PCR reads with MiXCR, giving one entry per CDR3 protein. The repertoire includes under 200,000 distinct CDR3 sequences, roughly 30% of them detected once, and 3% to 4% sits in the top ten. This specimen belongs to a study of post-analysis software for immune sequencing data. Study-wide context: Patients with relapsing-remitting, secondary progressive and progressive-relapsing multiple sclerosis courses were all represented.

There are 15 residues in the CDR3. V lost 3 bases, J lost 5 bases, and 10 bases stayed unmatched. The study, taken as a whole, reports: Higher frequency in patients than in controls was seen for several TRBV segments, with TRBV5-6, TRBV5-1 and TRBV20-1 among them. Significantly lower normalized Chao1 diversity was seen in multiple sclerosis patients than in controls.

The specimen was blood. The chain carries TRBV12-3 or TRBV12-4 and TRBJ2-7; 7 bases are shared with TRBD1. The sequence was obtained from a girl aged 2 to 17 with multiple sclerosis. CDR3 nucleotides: TGTGCCAGCAGTTTGGGACAGTCCTCTATCCACGAGCAGTACTTC. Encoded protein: CASSLGQSSIHEQYF.